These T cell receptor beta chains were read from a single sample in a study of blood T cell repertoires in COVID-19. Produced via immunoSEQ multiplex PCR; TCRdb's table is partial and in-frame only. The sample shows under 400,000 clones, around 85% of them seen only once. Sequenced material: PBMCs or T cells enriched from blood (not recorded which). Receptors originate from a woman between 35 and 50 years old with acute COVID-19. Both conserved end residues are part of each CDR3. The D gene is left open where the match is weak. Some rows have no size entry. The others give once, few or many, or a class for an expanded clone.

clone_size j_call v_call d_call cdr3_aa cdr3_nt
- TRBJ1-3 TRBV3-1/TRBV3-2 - CASSQVGANTIYF TGTGCCAGCAGCCAAGTGGGGGCAAACACCATATATTTT
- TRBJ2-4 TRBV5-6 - CASSSKNIQYF TGTGCCAGCAGCTCGAAAAACATTCAGTACTTC
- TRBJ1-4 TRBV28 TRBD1 CASSRQGAREKLFF TGTGCCAGCAGTCGACAGGGGGCAAGGGAAAAACTGTTTTTT
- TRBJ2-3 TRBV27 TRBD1 CASAPGGRADTQYF TGTGCCAGTGCACCAGGGGGTAGGGCAGATACGCAGTATTTT
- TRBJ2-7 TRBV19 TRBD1 CASSPRTGLNYEQYF TGTGCCAGTAGTCCCCGGACAGGCCTGAACTACGAGCAGTACTTC
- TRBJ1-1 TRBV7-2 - CASSLFGAVRNTEAFF TGTGCCAGCAGCTTATTTGGGGCGGTTAGGAACACTGAAGCTTTCTTT
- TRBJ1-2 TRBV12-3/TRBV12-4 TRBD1 CASSLAGGGGYTF TGTGCCAGCAGTTTGGCAGGGGGCGGTGGCTACACCTTC
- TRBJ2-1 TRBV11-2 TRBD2 CASSLVSQRGGFSEQFF TGTGCCAGCAGCTTAGTTTCACAGCGGGGAGGGTTTAGTGAGCAGTTCTTC
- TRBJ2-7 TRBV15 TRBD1 CATSRDLTTTGGAYEQYF TGTGCCACCAGCAGAGATCTGACGACGACAGGGGGTGCCTACGAGCAGTACTTC
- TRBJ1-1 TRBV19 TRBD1 CASSERQGWTEAFF TGTGCCAGTAGTGAACGACAGGGCTGGACTGAAGCTTTCTTT
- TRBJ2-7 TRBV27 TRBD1 CASSYDGTGGYEQYF TGTGCCAGCAGCTACGACGGGACAGGGGGCTACGAGCAGTACTTC
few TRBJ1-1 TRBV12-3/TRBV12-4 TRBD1 CASSLDRGTEAFF TGTGCCAGCAGTCTGGACAGGGGCACTGAAGCTTTCTTT
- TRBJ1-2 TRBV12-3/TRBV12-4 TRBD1 CASSRQGNYGYTF TGTGCCAGCAGTCGACAGGGCAACTATGGCTACACCTTC
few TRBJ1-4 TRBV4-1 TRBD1 CASSQWGQATTNEKLFF TGCGCCAGCAGCCAATGGGGACAGGCTACAACTAATGAAAAACTGTTTTTT
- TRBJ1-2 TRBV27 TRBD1 CASSLRQGPGYTF TGTGCCAGCAGTTTACGACAGGGCCCCGGCTACACCTTC
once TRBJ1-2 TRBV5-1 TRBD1 CASSLGSGTGGGYTF TGCGCCAGCAGCTTGGGATCCGGGACAGGTGGAGGCTACACCTTC
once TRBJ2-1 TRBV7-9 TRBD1 CASSQVGDRGHNEQFF TGTGCCAGCAGCCAAGTCGGGGACAGGGGGCATAATGAGCAGTTCTTC
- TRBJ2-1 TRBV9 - CASSPTGGKHPYNEQFF TGTGCCAGCAGCCCTACCGGAGGGAAACATCCCTACAATGAGCAGTTCTTC
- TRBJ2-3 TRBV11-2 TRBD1 CASSWTDRVKRTDTQYF TGTGCCAGCAGCTGGACTGACAGGGTAAAACGGACAGATACGCAGTATTTT
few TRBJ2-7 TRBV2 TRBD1 CASTPDRNYEQYF TGTGCCAGCACCCCGGACAGGAACTACGAGCAGTACTTC
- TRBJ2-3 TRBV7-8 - CASSLGGTDTQYF TGTGCCAGCAGCTTAGGCGGCACAGATACGCAGTATTTT
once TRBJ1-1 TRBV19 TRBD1 CASSLRDRGEAFF TGTGCCAGTAGCCTTCGGGACAGGGGAGAAGCTTTCTTT
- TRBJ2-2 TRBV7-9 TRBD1 CASSFFPTGANTGELFF TGTGCCAGCAGCTTTTTTCCAACAGGGGCGAACACCGGGGAGCTGTTTTTT